This TCR beta chain is drawn from a study of blood T cell repertoires in COVID-19. Everyone who took part was about 18 to 90 years old, and they came from 20 to 25 US areas. The table came from immunoSEQ multiplex PCR; TCRdb's copy has only in-frame clones and leaves some out. The data show over 200,000 clones, with around 80% seen just once and 1.5% to 2% held by the top ten. Germline CDR1 MNHEY, CDR2 SVGAGI. The germline V and J ends were trimmed by 6 bases and 6 bases, with 15 bases remaining between them. The CDR3 contains 13 residues. This receptor was obtained from a man between 60 and 75 years old who had recovered from COVID-19. This chain uses TRBV6-5 with TRBJ2-7; perhaps TRBD2 as D (5 bases). Sequenced material: PBMCs or T cells enriched from blood (not recorded which). CDR3: CASSERELGEQYF. The DNA of the CDR3 is TGTGCCAGCAGCGAGAGGGAGCTCGGCGAGCAGTACTTC.